The 22 T cell receptor beta chains listed next were all sequenced from one sample in a study of blood T cells in healthy people across ages. With a J-beta primer mix and a sample-barcoded 5' primer, a second PCR ran roughly 6 to 11 cycles. TCRdb reprocessed the 5' RACE reads via MiXCR and lists one record per CDR3 protein. In the table there are about 1.6 million distinct CDR3 sequences, about 32% of which are singletons. The specimen sequenced was blood. Receptor source: a woman aged 25 to 39 in good health.

The chain links TRBV5-1 to TRBJ2-4; 7 nucleotides match TRBD2. The length of the CDR3 is 19 residues. Trimming at V came to 4 bases and at J to 0 bases, leaving 16 bases not matched to a gene. Per germline, CDR1 SGHRS and CDR2 YFSETQ. This chain's CDR3 is CASSAGREVGLLAKNIQYF. CDR3 sequence (DNA): TGCGCCAGCAGCGCCGGACGGGAGGTGGGACTACTAGCCAAAAACATTCAGTACTTC.

This chain uses TRBV30 with TRBJ1-1, with 8 bases identical to TRBD1. The ends lost 2 bases at V and 4 bases at J; junction bases unmatched: 3. There are 13 residues in the CDR3. The germline V gene encodes CDR1 GTSNPN and CDR2 SVGIG (reference sequence). In nucleotides, the CDR3 is TGTGCCTGGAGTTTCACAGGGGGCACTGAAGCTTTCTTT. The encoded protein is CAWSFTGGTEAFF.

This clonotype was picked up a small number of times. The CDR3 protein is CASSFRQGTPDLHF. DNA of the CDR3: TGTGCCAGCAGCTTCAGGCAGGGGACCCCGGACCTCCACTTT. V and J are TRBV7-9 and TRBJ1-6, with a weak D call TRBD1 (6 bases). V was pared by 3 bases and J by 15 bases, with 18 bases between. The CDR3 is made up of 14 amino acids. Germline V gene data show CDR1 as SEHNR and CDR2 as FQNEAQ (reference sequence). Combining the CDR3 with reference TRBV7-9 and TRBJ1-6 gives the whole variable domain DTGVSQNPRHKITKRGQNVTFRCDPISEHNRLYWYRQTLGQGPEFLTYFQNEAQLEKSRLLSDRFSAERPKGSFSTLEIQRTEQGDSAMYLCASSFRQGTPDLHFGNGTRLTVT.

The chain joins TRBV15 to TRBJ2-2; TRBD1 aligns across 7 bases. With 4 bases clipped from V and 6 bases from J, the junction kept 5 bases outside the gene matches. The CDR3 sequence is 14 residues long. Germline assignment: CDR1 LNHNV and CDR2 YYDKDF (reference sequence). In DNA, the CDR3 is TGTGCCACCAGCAACCACAGGGGAGCCGGGGAGCTGTTTTTT. Protein: CATSNHRGAGELFF.

This clonotype was observed many times. This sequence joins TRBV11-2 and TRBJ1-1; tentative D call: TRBD1 (5 bases). Germline loops: CDR1 SGHAT, CDR2 FQNNGV. This CDR3 has 15 amino acids. Trimming stripped 0 bases from V and 5 bases from J, with 13 bases between. The CDR3 bases are TGTGCCAGCAGCTTAGAGAACCTTCAGGGAACTGAAGCTTTCTTT. Translation: CASSLENLQGTEAFF.

This clonotype was observed once. CDR3 in amino acids: CASTKRASGAGLGETQYF. CDR3 in DNA: TGTGCCAGTACAAAGAGGGCTAGCGGGGCGGGCCTGGGAGAGACCCAGTACTTC. J is TRBJ2-5 and V is TRBV7-8, with TRBD2 identical over 9 bases. This CDR3 has 18 residues. Unmatched junction bases numbered 21, after V lost 9 bases and J lost 4 bases. Germline V gene data show CDR1 as SGHVS and CDR2 as FQNEAQ.

Note on this clonotype: A much bigger clone sits one base away, suggesting this may be a read error. The gene calls are TRBV4-1 and TRBJ2-3; 9 bases are a match to TRBD2. The V segment lost 4 bases and the J segment 2 bases; nucleotides outside the gene matches: 7. The CDR3 has 16 residues. The germline V gene has CDR1 MGHRA and CDR2 YSYEKL. Here the CDR3 reads CASSRTIAGDTDTQYF. The CDR3, as DNA: TGCGCCAGCAGCCGGACTATAGCGGGGGACACAGATACGCAGTATTTT.

This chain links TRBV7-9 with TRBJ1-2, with a possible D match to TRBD1 (5 bases). V was cut by 3 bases and J by 6 bases, with 14 bases left in between. The CDR3 extends over 14 amino acids. CDR1 and CDR2 (germline): SEHNR, FQNEAQ (reference sequence). The CDR3 loop is CASSFVRGSHGYTF. Here the CDR3 DNA reads TGTGCCAGCAGCTTTGTGAGGGGATCTCATGGCTACACCTTC. Based on the CDR3 plus reference TRBV7-9 and TRBJ1-2, the full variable domain is DTGVSQNPRHKITKRGQNVTFRCDPISEHNRLYWYRQTLGQGPEFLTYFQNEAQLEKSRLLSDRFSAERPKGSFSTLEIQRTEQGDSAMYLCASSFVRGSHGYTFGSGTRLTVV.

This clonotype has at least ten counts. The chain uses TRBV4-1 and TRBJ2-5; maybe TRBD1 (5 bases). This CDR3 has 13 residues. Germline V gives CDR1 MGHRA, CDR2 YSYEKL. V was clipped by 4 bases and J by 3 bases, with 9 bases between them. CDR3 bases: TGCGCCAGCAGCCCCAGGGAAGAAGAGACCCAGTACTTC. Translated, it gives CASSPREEETQYF.

This rearrangement joins TRBV25-1 to TRBJ2-3; tentative D call: TRBD2 (6 bases). V was pared by 6 bases and J by 0 bases, with 16 bases between. CDR3 length equals 16 residues. From germline, CDR1 is MGHDK and CDR2 SYGVNS. The CDR3 sequence: CASRPGLTYSTDTQYF. The CDR3 DNA reads as TGTGCCAGCAGACCGGGACTGACGTATAGCACAGATACGCAGTATTTT.

CDR3 loop: CSAMYEQYF. CDR3 DNA: TGCAGTGCTATGTACGAGCAGTACTTC. The rearrangement links TRBV20-1 to TRBJ2-7; unclear D gene. Germline V gives CDR1 DFQATT, CDR2 SNEGSKA (reference sequence). V shed 4 bases and J shed 4 bases, with 2 bases lying between them. CDR3 length: 9 residues.

This chain uses TRBV6-2 or TRBV6-3 with TRBJ2-1, with TRBD2 matching over 10 bases. Trimming cost V 2 bases and J 0 bases; bases outside gene matches: 4. CDR3 length: 17 residues. Per germline, CDR1 MNHEY and CDR2 SVGEGT. This CDR3 reads CASSYPLAGSSYNEQFF. CDR3 nucleotide sequence: TGTGCCAGCAGTTACCCACTAGCGGGATCCTCCTACAATGAGCAGTTCTTC.

This clonotype was picked up a small number of times. The rearrangement uses TRBV25-1 and TRBJ2-3, with 9 bases matching TRBD1. The germline V gene encodes CDR1 MGHDK and CDR2 SYGVNS. This CDR3 has 14 amino acids. The V segment lost 6 bases and the J segment 5 bases; nucleotides outside the gene matches: 6. For the CDR3, the DNA is TGTGCCAGCAGAGGCAACAGGGGGCGAGATACGCAGTATTTT. Amino acids: CASRGNRGRDTQYF.

The chain carries TRBV24-1 and TRBJ2-1; D call uncertain. V lost 5 bases, J lost 10 bases, and 8 bases lay in between. This CDR3 has 11 amino acids. Germline V gene data show CDR1 as KGHDR and CDR2 as SFDVKD. The CDR3 loop is CATSASREQFF. Here the CDR3 DNA reads TGTGCCACCAGTGCCTCCAGGGAGCAGTTCTTC.

The gene calls are TRBV7-6 and TRBJ2-5; maybe TRBD1 (5 bases). V was pared by 5 bases and J by 1 base, with 20 bases between. The CDR3 loop spans 17 amino acids. Looked up from germline, CDR1 is SGHVS and CDR2 is FNYEAQ. DNA for the CDR3: TGTGCCAGCAGCATCTATATTCCAGGGTATCGCCAAGAGACCCAGTACTTC. It yields the protein CASSIYIPGYRQETQYF.

A few counts support this clonotype. V gene TRBV13 combines with J gene TRBJ2-7, with D perhaps matching TRBD1 (6 bases). Judging by the DNA end, TRBJ2-5 fits better; the J call may be wrong. The CDR3 runs to 14 residues. Germline V CDR1 and CDR2: PRHDT, FYEKMQ (reference sequence). CDR3 loop: CASSLAGARGTQYF. CDR3 bases: TGTGCCAGCAGCCTCGCAGGGGCCAGGGGGACCCAGTACTTC.

At least ten counts were recorded for this clonotype. The genes are TRBV4-1 and TRBJ2-7; D may be TRBD2 (6 bases). This CDR3 has 14 amino acids. V was trimmed by 3 bases and J by 4 bases, leaving 13 bases between them. Per germline, CDR1 MGHRA and CDR2 YSYEKL. The CDR3 DNA follows: TGCGCCAGCAGCCATCCGGGGGTTCGGTACGAGCAGTACTTC. Its protein is CASSHPGVRYEQYF.

The rearrangement joins TRBV13 to TRBJ2-1; TRBD2 aligns across 12 bases. The CDR3 extends over 15 amino acids. Unmatched junction bases numbered 9, after V lost 5 bases and J lost 10 bases. In germline, CDR1 is PRHDT, CDR2 FYEKMQ (reference sequence). The CDR3 DNA reads TGTGCCAGCAGCCCAACTAGCGGGGGGCTGCGGGAGCAGTTCTTC. The encoded protein is CASSPTSGGLREQFF.

Written as DNA, the CDR3 is TGTGCCAGCCGCGGCCTCTACAATGAGCAGTTCTTC. Translated, it gives CASRGLYNEQFF. The chain couples TRBV7-9 to TRBJ2-1; D call uncertain. V dropped 8 bases and J dropped 3 bases, with 8 bases sitting between them. The CDR3 contains 12 residues. The germline V gene encodes CDR1 SEHNR and CDR2 FQNEAQ (reference sequence).

This sequence joins TRBV5-1 and TRBJ1-1; 9 bases line up with TRBD1. The CDR3 extends over 17 amino acids. The J segment lost 0 bases and the V segment lost 0 bases, leaving 6 bases of the junction unmatched. Germline CDR1 is SGHRS and CDR2 is YFSETQ. CDR3 sequence reads: CASSLAPGQGMNTEAFF. DNA for the CDR3: TGCGCCAGCAGCTTGGCCCCGGGACAGGGCATGAACACTGAAGCTTTCTTT.

This sequence joins TRBV9 and TRBJ2-1, with 9 bases fitting TRBD1. This CDR3 has 15 amino acids. The ends lost 4 bases at V and 6 bases at J; junction bases unmatched: 8. CDR1 and CDR2 from the germline V gene are SGDLS and YYNGEE. The CDR3: CASSPTGTGTNEQFF. The CDR3 nucleotides are TGTGCCAGCAGCCCTACCGGGACAGGGACCAATGAGCAGTTCTTC.

This clonotype was detected many times. The chain carries TRBV29-1 and TRBJ2-1; possibly TRBD2 for D (6 bases). Looked up from germline, CDR1 is SQVTM and CDR2 is ANQGSEA. The CDR3 loop spans 13 amino acids. Trimming took off 1 base at V and 9 bases at J, with 13 bases between the two ends. CDR3 protein: CSVEGGDFGEQFF. CDR3 bases: TGCAGCGTTGAAGGGGGGGACTTCGGTGAGCAGTTCTTC.